This T cell receptor beta chain was identified during a study of T cell repertoires in cytomegalovirus infection. The wider study: Both a matching HLA type and CMV infection were indicated by public TCR beta signatures.

General study points: Predominance within the ex vivo response was attributable to HLA-C-restricted CMV-specific TCR beta clonotypes. CMV carriers with the relevant HLA were identified by cumulative public TCR beta family frequency.

Germline V CDR1 and CDR2: MGHRA, YSYEKL. Unmatched junction bases numbered 6, after V lost 0 bases and J lost 4 bases. This CDR3 contains 16 residues. This clonotype was seen only a few times. The target antigen is unknown. TCRdb reprocessed the reads with MiXCR, giving one entry per CDR3 protein. The sample contains 150,000 to 200,000 distinct CDR3 sequences, about a fifth of which appear only once. The genes are TRBV4-1 and TRBJ1-2; 9 nucleotides match TRBD1. The source is a human donor in good health (CMV status not recorded). Some clones in this sample may be carry-over from other donors' samples. The specimen comprised CD8+ T cells from cultured PBMCs, sampled from culture after CMV antigen stimulation. CDR3 in DNA: TGCGCCAGCAGCCAAGATATACGGACAGGGGTCTATGGCTACACCTTC. Its protein product is CASSQDIRTGVYGYTF.